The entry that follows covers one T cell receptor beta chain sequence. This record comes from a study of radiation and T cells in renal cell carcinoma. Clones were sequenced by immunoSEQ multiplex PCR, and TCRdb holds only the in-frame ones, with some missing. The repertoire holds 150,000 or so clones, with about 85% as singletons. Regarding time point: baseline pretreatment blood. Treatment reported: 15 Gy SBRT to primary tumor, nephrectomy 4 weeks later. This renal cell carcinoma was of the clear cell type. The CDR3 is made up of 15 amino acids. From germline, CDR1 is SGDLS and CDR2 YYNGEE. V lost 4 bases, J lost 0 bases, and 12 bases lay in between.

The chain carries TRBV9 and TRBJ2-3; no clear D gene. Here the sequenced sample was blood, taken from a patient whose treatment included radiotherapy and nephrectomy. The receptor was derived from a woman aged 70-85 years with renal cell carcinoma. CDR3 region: CASSPLTGSTDTQYF. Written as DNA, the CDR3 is TGTGCCAGCAGCCCATTGACTGGTAGCACAGATACGCAGTATTTT.